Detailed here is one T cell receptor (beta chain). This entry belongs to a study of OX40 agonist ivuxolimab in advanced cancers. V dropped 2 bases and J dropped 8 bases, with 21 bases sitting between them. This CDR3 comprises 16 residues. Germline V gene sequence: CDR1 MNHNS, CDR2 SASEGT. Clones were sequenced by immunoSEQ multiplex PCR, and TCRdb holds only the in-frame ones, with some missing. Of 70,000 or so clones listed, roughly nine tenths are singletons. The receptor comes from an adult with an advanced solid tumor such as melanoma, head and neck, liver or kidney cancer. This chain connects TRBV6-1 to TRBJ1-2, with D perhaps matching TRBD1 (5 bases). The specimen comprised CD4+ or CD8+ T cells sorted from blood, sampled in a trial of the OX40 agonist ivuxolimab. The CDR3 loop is CASSEYNWAGTRGYTF. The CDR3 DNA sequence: TGTGCCAGCAGTGAATACAATTGGGCAGGGACTAGGGGCTACACCTTC.